This T cell receptor beta chain was documented in a study of metastatic and nonmetastatic thyroid tumors. Study details: A comparison of repertoires was made across blood and tumor or nodule tissue from malignant and benign thyroid patients. Study outcomes and limitations: Benign nodules reportedly had significantly lower TCR beta diversity than malignant thyroid tumors in blood and tumor.

CDR1 SGHAT and CDR2 FQNNGV come from the germline V gene. The CDR3 has 16 amino acids. V lost 3 bases to trimming and J lost 1 base, with 15 bases between them. All patients reached thyroid surgery having received no treatment beforehand. As to this clone: What it binds is not known.

MiXCR re-clonotyped the PCR reads for TCRdb. The data contain some 52,000 clones, approximately 15% of them singletons. The receptor was derived from a female donor with papillary thyroid cancer or a benign thyroid nodule (not recorded which). Some clones in this sample may be carry-over from other donors' samples. This chain connects TRBV11-2 to TRBJ1-1, with D perhaps matching TRBD1 (6 bases). The material sequenced was blood. The CDR3: CASSFTQGGANTEAFF. The CDR3 DNA is TGTGCCAGCAGCTTTACACAGGGTGGAGCGAACACTGAAGCTTTCTTT.